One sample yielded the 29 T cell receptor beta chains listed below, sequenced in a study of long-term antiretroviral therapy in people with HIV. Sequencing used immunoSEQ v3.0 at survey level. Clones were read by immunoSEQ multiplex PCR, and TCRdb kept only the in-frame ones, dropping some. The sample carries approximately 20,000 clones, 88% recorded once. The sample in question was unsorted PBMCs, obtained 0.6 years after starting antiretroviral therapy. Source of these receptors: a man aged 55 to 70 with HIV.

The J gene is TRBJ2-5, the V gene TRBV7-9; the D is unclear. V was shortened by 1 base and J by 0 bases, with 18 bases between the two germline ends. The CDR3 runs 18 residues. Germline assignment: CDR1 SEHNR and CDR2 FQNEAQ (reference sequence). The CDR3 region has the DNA TGTGCCAGCAGCTTAGATGTAGGGAACCTGTTAGACCAAGAGACCCAGTACTTC. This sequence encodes CASSLDVGNLLDQETQYF.

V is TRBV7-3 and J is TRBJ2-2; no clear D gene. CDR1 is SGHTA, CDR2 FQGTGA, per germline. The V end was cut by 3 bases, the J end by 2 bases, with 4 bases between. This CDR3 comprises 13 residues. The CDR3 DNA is TGTGCCAGCAGCTTGGACAACACCGGGGAGCTGTTTTTT. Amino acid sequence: CASSLDNTGELFF.

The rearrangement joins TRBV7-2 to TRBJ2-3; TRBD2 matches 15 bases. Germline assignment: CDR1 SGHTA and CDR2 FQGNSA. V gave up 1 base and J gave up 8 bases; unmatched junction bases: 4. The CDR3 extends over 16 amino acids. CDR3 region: CASSLVRTSGGGTQYF. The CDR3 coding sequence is TGTGCCAGCAGCTTAGTTCGGACTAGCGGGGGGGGTACGCAGTATTTT.

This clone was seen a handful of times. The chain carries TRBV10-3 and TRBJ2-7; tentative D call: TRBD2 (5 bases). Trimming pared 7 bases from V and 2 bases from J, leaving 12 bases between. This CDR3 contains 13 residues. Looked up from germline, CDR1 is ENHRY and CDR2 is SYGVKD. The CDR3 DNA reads TGTGCCATCACCGATCGGGATCCCTACGAGCAGTACTTC. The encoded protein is CAITDRDPYEQYF.

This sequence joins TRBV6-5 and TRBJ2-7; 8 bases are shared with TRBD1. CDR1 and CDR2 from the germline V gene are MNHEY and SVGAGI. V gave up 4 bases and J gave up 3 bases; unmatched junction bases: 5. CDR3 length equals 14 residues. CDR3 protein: CASSSLGTGYEQYF. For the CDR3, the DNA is TGTGCCAGCAGTTCCCTCGGGACAGGCTACGAGCAGTACTTC.

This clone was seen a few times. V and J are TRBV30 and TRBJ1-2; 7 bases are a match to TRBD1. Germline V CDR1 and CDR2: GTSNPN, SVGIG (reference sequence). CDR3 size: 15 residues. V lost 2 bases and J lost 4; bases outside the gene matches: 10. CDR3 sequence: CAWSPLGQRGYGYTF. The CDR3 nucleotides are TGTGCCTGGAGTCCCTTGGGACAGAGAGGCTATGGCTACACCTTC.

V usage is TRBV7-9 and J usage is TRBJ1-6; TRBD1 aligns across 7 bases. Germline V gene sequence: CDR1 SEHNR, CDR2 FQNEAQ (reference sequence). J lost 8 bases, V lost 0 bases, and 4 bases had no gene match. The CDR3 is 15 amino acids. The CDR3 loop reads CASSLATGWDSPLHF. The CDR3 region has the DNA TGTGCCAGCAGCTTAGCGACAGGGTGGGATTCACCCCTCCACTTT.

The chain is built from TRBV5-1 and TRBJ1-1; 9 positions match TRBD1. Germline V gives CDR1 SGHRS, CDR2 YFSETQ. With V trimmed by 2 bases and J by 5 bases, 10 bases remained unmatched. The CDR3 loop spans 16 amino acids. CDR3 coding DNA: TGCGCCAGCAGCTTACGAGACAGGGGGGTTTGGACTGAAGCTTTCTTT. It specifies CASSLRDRGVWTEAFF.

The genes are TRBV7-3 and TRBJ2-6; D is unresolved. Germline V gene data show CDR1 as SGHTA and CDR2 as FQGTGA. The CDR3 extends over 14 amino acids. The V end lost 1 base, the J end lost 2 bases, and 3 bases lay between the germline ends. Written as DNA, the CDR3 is TGTGCCAGCAGCTTAAGCGCTGGGGCCAACGTCCTGACTTTC. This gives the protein CASSLSAGANVLTF.

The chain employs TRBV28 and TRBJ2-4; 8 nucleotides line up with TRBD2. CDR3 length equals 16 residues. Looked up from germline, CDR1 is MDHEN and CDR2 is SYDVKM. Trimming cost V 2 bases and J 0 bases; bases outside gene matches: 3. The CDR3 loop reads CASSLPTSGAKNIQYF. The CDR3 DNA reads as TGTGCCAGCAGTTTACCCACTAGCGGAGCCAAAAACATTCAGTACTTC.

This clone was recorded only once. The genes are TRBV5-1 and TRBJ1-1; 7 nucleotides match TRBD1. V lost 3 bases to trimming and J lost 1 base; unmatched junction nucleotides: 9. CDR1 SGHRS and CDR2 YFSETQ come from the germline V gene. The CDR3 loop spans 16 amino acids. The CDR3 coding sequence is TGCGCCAGCAGCTGGGGCAGGGGGTTCGGGAACACTGAAGCTTTCTTT. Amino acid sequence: CASSWGRGFGNTEAFF.

This CDR3 reads CASSVRGLSYNEQFF. The CDR3 nucleotides are TGTGCCAGCAGCGTAAGGGGGCTTTCCTACAATGAGCAGTTCTTC. The chain has TRBV9 and TRBJ2-1; 7 nucleotides line up with TRBD1. Germline V gene sequence: CDR1 SGDLS, CDR2 YYNGEE. V shed 1 base, J shed 1 base, and the junction held 2 bases outside the gene matches. This CDR3 is 15 amino acids long.

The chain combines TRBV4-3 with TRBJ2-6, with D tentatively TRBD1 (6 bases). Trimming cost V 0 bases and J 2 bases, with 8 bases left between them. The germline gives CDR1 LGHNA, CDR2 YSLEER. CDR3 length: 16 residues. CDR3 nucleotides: TGCGCCAGCAGCCAAGATTCAGGGGCTGGGGCCAACGTCCTGACTTTC. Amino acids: CASSQDSGAGANVLTF.

The CDR3, as DNA: TGTGCCAGCAGCCCTGGCCCTGGGTACTATGGCTACACCTTC. Translated: CASSPGPGYYGYTF. The chain joins TRBV7-8 to TRBJ1-2; unclear D gene. There are 14 residues in the CDR3. Trimming cost V 5 bases and J 3 bases, with 13 bases left between them. Germline CDR1 SGHVS, CDR2 FQNEAQ.

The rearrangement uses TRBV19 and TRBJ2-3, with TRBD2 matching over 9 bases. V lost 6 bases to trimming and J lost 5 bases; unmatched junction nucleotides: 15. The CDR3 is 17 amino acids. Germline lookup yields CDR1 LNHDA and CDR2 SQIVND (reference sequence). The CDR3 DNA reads TGTGCCAGTAGGCGGGGGGGTGAGGGTTTAAGTGGAGATACGCAGTATTTT. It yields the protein CASRRGGEGLSGDTQYF. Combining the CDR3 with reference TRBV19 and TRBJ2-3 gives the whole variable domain DGGITQSPKYLFRKEGQNVTLSCEQNLNHDAMYWYRQDPGQGLRLIYYSQIVNDFQKGDIAEGYSVSREKKESFPLTVTSAQKNPTAFYLCASRRGGEGLSGDTQYFGPGTRLTVL.

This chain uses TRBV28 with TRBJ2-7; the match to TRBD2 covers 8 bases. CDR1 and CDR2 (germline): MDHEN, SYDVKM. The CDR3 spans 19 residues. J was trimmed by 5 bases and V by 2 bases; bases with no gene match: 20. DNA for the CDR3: TGTGCCAGCAGTTTACTAGGTGGAGGCGGGGGGACTCAACCCCACGAGCAGTACTTC. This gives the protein CASSLLGGGGGTQPHEQYF.

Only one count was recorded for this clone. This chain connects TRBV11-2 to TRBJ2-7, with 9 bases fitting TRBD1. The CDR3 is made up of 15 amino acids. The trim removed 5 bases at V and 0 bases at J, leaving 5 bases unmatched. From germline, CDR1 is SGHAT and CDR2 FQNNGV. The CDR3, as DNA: TGTGCCAGCAGCACAGGGGGCCCACCCTCCTACGAGCAGTACTTC. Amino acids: CASSTGGPPSYEQYF.

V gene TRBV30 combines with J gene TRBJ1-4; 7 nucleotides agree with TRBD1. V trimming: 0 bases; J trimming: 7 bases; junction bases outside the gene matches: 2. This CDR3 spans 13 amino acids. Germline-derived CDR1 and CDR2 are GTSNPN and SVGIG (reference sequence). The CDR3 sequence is CAWSVGGGEKLFF. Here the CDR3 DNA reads TGTGCCTGGAGTGTAGGGGGCGGTGAAAAACTGTTTTTT.

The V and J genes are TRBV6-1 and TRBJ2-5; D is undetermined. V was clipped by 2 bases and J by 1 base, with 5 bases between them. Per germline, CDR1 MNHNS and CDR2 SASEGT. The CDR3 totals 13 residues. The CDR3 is CASSELLQETQYF. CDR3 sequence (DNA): TGTGCCAGCAGTGAACTCCTCCAAGAGACCCAGTACTTC.

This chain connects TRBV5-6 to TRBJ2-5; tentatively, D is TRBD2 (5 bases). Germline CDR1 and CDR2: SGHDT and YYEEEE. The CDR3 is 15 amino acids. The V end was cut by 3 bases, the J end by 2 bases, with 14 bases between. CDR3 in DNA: TGTGCCAGCAGCTGGATAGCGTTAAGACAAGAGACCCAGTACTTC. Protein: CASSWIALRQETQYF.

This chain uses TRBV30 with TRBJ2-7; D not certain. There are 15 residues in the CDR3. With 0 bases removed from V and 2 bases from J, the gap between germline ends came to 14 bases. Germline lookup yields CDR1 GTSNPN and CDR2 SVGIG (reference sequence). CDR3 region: CAWSVLSGPAYEQYF. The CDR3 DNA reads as TGTGCCTGGAGTGTACTCTCAGGTCCGGCCTACGAGCAGTACTTC.

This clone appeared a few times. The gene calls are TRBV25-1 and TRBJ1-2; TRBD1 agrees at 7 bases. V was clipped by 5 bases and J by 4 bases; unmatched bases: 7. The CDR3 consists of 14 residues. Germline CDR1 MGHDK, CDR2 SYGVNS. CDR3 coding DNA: TGTGCCAGCAGTTCCTCTGACAGGGTCTATGGCTACACCTTC. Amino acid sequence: CASSSSDRVYGYTF.

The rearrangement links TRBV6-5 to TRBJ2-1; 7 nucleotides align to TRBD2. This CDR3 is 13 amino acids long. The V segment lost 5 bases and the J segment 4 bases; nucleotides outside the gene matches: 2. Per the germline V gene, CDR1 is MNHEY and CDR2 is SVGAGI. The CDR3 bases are TGTGCCAGCAGTAGAGCGGGGTACAATGAGCAGTTCTTC. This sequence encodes CASSRAGYNEQFF.

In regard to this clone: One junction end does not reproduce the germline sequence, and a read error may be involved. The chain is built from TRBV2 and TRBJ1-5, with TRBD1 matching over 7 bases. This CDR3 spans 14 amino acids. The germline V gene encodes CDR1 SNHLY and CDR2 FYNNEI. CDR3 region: CASSGQVTYQPQHF. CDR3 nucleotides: TGTGCCAGTAGTGGACAGGTAACATATCAGCCCCAGCATTTT.

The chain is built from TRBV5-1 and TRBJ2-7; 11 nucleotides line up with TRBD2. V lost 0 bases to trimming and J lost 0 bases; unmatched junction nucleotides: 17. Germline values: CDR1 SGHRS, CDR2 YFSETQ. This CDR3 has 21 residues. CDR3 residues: CASSLALQRGLADTLSYEQYF. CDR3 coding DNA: TGCGCCAGCAGCTTGGCCCTACAACGGGGACTAGCGGACACCCTCTCCTACGAGCAGTACTTC.

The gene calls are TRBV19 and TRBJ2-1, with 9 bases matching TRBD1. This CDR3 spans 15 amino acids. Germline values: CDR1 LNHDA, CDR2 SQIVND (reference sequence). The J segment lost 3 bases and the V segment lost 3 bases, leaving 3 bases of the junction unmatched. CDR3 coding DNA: TGTGCCAGTAGTATCGGGACAGGGAGCTACAATGAGCAGTTCTTC. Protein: CASSIGTGSYNEQFF.

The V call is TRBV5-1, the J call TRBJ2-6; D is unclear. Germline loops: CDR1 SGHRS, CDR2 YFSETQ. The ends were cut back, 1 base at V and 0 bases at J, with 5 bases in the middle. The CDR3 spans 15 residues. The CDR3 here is CASSLLSSGANVLTF. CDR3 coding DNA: TGCGCCAGCAGCTTGCTCAGCTCTGGGGCCAACGTCCTGACTTTC.

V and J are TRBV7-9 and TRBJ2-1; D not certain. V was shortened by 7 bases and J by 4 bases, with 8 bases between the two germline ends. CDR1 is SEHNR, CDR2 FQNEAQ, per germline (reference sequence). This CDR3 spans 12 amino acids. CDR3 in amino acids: CASTRSYNEQFF. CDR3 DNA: TGTGCCAGCACCCGATCGTACAATGAGCAGTTCTTC. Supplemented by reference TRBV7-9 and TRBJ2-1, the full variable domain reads DTGVSQNPRHKITKRGQNVTFRCDPISEHNRLYWYRQTLGQGPEFLTYFQNEAQLEKSRLLSDRFSAERPKGSFSTLEIQRTEQGDSAMYLCASTRSYNEQFFGPGTRLTVL.

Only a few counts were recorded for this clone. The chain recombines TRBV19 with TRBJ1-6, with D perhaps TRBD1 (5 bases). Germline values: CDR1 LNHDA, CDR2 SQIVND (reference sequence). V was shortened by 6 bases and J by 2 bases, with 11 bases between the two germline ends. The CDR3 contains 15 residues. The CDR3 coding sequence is TGTGCCAGTAGGCCGGGGGTACCCTATAATTCACCCCTCCACTTT. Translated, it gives CASRPGVPYNSPLHF.